This T cell receptor (beta chain) emerged from a study of shared clonotypes between healthy human individuals. V was shortened by 4 bases and J by 3 bases, with 14 bases between the two germline ends. Germline V gene lookup returns CDR1 SGHRS and CDR2 YFSETQ. The CDR3 runs 15 residues. This clone was detected only once. Execution of the assay was at deep level. In the original workflow: ImmunoSEQ output lacked quality scores and full-length reads, limiting matched filtering. Sequenced by immunoSEQ multiplex PCR; TCRdb stores in-frame clones only, minus some. That table gives V, J and clone size, and the DNA gave D and trimming. Among 2 million to 3 million clones, 93% were seen once, and the ten largest hold about 0.38%.

The sequence came from a man in his late teens or twenties in good health. Some clones in this sample may be carry-over from other donors' samples. V usage is TRBV5-1 and J usage is TRBJ1-3; possibly TRBD1 for D (5 bases). Sequencing was performed on naive CD4+ T cells from PBMCs. The subset is: CD45RA+ positively selected. The CDR3 nucleotides read TGCGCCAGCAGCATCCCGGACATAAATGGAAACACCATATATTTT. Protein product: CASSIPDINGNTIYF.